This T cell receptor (beta chain) derives from a study of blood T cell repertoires in COVID-19. Original methodology: Reference gene primer amplification gave nucleated cell count estimates. The table came from immunoSEQ multiplex PCR; TCRdb's copy has only in-frame clones and leaves some out. From that table come the V and J calls and clone size; the DNA was used to work out D and trimming. The table records hundreds of thousands of clones, roughly 89% of them present only once. J was trimmed by 0 bases and V by 4 bases; bases with no gene match: 9. Germline V gene data show CDR1 as SGHNT and CDR2 as YYREEE (reference sequence). The CDR3 totals 16 residues.

This TCR derives from a woman in her forties who had recovered from COVID-19. The rearrangement uses TRBV5-4 and TRBJ1-1; 7 bases match TRBD1. Sequencing was carried out using PBMCs or T cells enriched from blood (not recorded which). CDR3 amino acids: CASSPIAGTVNTEAFF. DNA of the CDR3: TGTGCCAGCAGCCCGATTGCCGGGACAGTGAACACTGAAGCTTTCTTT. Complete variable domain (other parts from reference TRBV5-4 and TRBJ1-1): ETGVTQSPTHLIKTRGQQVTLRCSSQSGHNTVSWYQQALGQGPQFIFQYYREEENGRGNFPPRFSGLQFPNYSSELNVNALELDDSALYLCASSPIAGTVNTEAFFGQGTRLTVV.